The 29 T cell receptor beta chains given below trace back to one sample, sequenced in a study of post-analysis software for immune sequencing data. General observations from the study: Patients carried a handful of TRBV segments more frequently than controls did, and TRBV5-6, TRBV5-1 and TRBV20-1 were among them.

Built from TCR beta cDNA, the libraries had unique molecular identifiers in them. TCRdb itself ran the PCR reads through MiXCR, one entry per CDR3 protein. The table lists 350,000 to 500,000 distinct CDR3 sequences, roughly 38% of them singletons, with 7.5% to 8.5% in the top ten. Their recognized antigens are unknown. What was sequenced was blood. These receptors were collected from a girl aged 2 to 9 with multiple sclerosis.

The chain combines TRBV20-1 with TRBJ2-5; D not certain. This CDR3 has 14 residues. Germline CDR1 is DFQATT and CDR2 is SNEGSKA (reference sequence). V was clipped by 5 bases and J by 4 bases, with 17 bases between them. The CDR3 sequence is CSAWPGSARETQYF. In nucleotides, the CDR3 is TGCAGTGCTTGGCCCGGCTCTGCCCGAGAGACCCAGTACTTC.

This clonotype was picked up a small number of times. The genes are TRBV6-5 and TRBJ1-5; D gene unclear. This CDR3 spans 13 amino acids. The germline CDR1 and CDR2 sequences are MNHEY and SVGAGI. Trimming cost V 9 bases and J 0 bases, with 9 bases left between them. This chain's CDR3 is CASSQYSNQPQHF. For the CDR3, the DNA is TGTGCCAGTTCACAGTATAGCAATCAGCCCCAGCATTTT.

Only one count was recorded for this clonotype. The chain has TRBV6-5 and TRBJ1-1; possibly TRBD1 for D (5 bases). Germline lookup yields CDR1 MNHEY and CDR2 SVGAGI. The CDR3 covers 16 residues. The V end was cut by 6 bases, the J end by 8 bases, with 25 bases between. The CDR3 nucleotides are TGTGCCAGCAGCCGAAACCGACTGGGGGACGCGCACGAAGCTTTCTTT. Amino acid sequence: CASSRNRLGDAHEAFF.

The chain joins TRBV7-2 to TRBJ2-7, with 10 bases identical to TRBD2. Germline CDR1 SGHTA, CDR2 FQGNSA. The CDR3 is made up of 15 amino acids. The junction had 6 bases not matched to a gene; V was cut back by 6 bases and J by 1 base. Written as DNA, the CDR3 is TGTGCCAGCAGGCCGACGACTAGCGGGTCCTACGAGCAGTACTTC. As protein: CASRPTTSGSYEQYF.

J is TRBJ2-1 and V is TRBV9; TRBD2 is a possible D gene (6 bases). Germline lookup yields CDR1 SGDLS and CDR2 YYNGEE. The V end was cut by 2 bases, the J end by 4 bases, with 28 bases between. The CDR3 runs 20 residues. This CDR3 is CASSVPLGDEAGPGYNEQFF. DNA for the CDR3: TGTGCCAGCAGCGTTCCTTTGGGGGATGAAGCGGGCCCAGGTTACAATGAGCAGTTCTTC.

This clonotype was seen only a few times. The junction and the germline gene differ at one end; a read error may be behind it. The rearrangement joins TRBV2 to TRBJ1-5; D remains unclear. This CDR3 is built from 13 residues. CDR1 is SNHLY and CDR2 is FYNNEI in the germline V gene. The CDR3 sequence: CATSLGYNQPQHF. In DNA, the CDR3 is TGTGCCACCAGTCTGGGGTACAATCAGCCCCAGCATTTT.

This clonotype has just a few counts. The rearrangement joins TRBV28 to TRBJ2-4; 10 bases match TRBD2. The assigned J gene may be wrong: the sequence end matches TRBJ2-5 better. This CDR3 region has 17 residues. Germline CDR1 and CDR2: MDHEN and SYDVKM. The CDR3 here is CASSLSASGSAAETQYF. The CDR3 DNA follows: TGTGCCAGCAGTTTGTCTGCTAGCGGGAGTGCAGCGGAGACCCAGTACTTC.

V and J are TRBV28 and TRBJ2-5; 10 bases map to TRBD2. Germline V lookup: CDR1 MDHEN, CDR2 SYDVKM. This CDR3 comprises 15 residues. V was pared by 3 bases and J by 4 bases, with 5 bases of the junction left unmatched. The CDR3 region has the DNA TGTGCCAGCAGTTTTCGGCTAGCGGGGGTAGAGACCCAGTACTTC. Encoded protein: CASSFRLAGVETQYF.

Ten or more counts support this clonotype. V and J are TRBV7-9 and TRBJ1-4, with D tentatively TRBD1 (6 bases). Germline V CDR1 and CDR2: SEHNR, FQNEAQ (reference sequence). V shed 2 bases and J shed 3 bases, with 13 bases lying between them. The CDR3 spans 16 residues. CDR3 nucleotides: TGTGCCAGCAGCTTAACTCTGGGACAATCTAATGAAAAACTGTTTTTT. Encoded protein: CASSLTLGQSNEKLFF. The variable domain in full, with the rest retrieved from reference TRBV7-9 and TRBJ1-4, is DTGVSQNPRHKITKRGQNVTFRCDPISEHNRLYWYRQTLGQGPEFLTYFQNEAQLEKSRLLSDRFSAERPKGSFSTLEIQRTEQGDSAMYLCASSLTLGQSNEKLFFGSGTQLSVL.

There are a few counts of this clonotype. The CDR3 nucleotides are TGTGCCAGCAGTGTACCCGACGGTCAACCCCAGCATTTT. As protein: CASSVPDGQPQHF. The chain joins TRBV28 to TRBJ1-5, with no clear D. Between the trimmed V and J ends, which lost 5 bases and 10 bases, there was a span of 15 bases. The CDR3 runs 13 residues. CDR1 and CDR2 from the germline V gene are MDHEN and SYDVKM.

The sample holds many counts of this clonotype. The CDR3 spells CSALQPGPYGYTF. The CDR3 coding sequence is TGCAGCGCATTACAACCTGGACCCTATGGCTACACCTTC. The V and J genes are TRBV29-1 and TRBJ1-2, with no clear D. With 7 bases removed from V and 4 bases from J, the gap between germline ends came to 16 bases. This CDR3 contains 13 residues. Germline-derived CDR1 and CDR2 are SQVTM and ANQGSEA.

The CDR3 reads CASSLEWAGAAKNIQYF. CDR3 in DNA: TGTGCCAGCAGCTTGGAGTGGGCCGGTGCGGCCAAAAACATTCAGTACTTC. The chain carries TRBV5-5 and TRBJ2-4, with unresolved D. The CDR3 totals 17 residues. V was pared by 0 bases and J by 1 base, with 14 bases between. CDR1 and CDR2 (germline): SGHKS, YYEKEE (reference sequence).

DNA of the CDR3: TGTGCCAGCAGCTTAGGGGGGGGCAGGGCGGTTTACCGGACCTACAATGAGCAGTTCTTC. Translating gives CASSLGGGRAVYRTYNEQFF. The rearrangement joins TRBV7-6 to TRBJ2-1; weak D call: TRBD2 (7 bases). In germline, CDR1 is SGHVS, CDR2 FNYEAQ. The CDR3 totals 20 residues. V gave up 1 base and J gave up 2 bases, with 24 bases separating them.

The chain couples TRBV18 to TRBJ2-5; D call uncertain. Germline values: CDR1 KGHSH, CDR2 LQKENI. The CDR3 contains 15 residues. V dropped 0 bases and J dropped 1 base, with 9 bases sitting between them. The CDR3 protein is CASSPPSTLQETQYF. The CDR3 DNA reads TGTGCCAGCTCACCACCGTCCACGCTCCAAGAGACCCAGTACTTC.

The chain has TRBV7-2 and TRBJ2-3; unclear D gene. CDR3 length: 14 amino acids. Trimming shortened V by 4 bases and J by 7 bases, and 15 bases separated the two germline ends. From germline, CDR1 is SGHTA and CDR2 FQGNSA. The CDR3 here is CASSSRSQSNTQYF. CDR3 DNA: TGTGCCAGCAGCTCGAGGTCTCAGTCAAATACGCAGTATTTT.

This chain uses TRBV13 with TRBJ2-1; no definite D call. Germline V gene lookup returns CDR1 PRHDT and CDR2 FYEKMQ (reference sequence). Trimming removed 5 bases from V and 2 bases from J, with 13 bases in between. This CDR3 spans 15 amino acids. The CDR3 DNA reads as TGTGCCAGCAGCCTTCCTTTGGTGGCCTACAATGAGCAGTTCTTC. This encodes CASSLPLVAYNEQFF.

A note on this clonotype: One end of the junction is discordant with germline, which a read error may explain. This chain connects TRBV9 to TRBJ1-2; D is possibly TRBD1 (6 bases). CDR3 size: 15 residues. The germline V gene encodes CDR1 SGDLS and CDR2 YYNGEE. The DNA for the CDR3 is TGTACCAGCAGCGTAGGAGGGGGAGGAGGTCGTGGCTACACCTTC. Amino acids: CTSSVGGGGGRGYTF.

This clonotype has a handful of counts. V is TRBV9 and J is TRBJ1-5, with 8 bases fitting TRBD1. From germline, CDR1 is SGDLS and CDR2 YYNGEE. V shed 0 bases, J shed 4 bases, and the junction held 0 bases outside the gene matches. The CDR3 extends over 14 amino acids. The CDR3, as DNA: TGTGCCAGCAGCGTAGGGACAGGGAATCAGCCCCAGCATTTT. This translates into CASSVGTGNQPQHF.

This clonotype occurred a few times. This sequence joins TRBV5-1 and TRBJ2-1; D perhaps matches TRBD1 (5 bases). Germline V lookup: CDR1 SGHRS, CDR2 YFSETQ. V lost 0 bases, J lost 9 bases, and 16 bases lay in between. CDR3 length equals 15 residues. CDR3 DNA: TGCGCCAGCAGCTTGGGTTGGGGCCTCCCGGGTGAGCAGTTCTTC. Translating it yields CASSLGWGLPGEQFF.

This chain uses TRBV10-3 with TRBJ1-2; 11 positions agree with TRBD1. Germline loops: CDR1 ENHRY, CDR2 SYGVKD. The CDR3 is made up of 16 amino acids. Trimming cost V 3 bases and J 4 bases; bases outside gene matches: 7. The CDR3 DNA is TGTGCCATCAGTGACCCCGGACAGGGGGCGACCTATGGCTACACCTTC. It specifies CAISDPGQGATYGYTF.

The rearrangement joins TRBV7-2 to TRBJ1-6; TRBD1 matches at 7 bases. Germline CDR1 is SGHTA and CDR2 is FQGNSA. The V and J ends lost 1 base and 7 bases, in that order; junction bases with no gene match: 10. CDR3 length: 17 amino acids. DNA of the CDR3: TGTGCCAGCAGCTTAGGGACAGGCAACGGTTGGAATTCACCCCTCCACTTT. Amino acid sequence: CASSLGTGNGWNSPLHF.

The CDR3 is CASSQEGRRSADTQYF. The CDR3 DNA reads TGCGCCAGCAGCCAAGAGGGAAGGCGATCGGCAGATACGCAGTATTTT. The gene calls are TRBV4-1 and TRBJ2-3; D is ambiguous. Trimming stripped 0 bases from V and 4 bases from J, with 14 bases between. There are 16 residues in the CDR3. Per germline, CDR1 MGHRA and CDR2 YSYEKL.

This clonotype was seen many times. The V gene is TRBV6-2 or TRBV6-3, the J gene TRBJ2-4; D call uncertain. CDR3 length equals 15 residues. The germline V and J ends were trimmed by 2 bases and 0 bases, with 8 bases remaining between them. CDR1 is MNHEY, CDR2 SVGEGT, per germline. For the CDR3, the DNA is TGTGCCAGCAGTTACGATAATCTAGCCAAAAACATTCAGTACTTC. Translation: CASSYDNLAKNIQYF.

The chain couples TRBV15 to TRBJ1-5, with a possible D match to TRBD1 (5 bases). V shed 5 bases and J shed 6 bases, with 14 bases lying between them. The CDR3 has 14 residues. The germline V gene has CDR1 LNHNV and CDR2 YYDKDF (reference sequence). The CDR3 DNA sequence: TGTGCCACCAGCCTATGGGACGGGGCTCAGCCCCAGCATTTT. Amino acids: CATSLWDGAQPQHF.

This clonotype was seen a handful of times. The CDR3 bases are TGTGCCAGCAGTTACGTGGGTGGCAATCAGCCCCAGCATTTT. Protein sequence: CASSYVGGNQPQHF. The chain joins TRBV28 to TRBJ1-5; D remains ambiguous. CDR3 length: 14 residues. V lost 4 bases to trimming and J lost 2 bases, with 9 bases between them. CDR1 is MDHEN, CDR2 SYDVKM, per germline.

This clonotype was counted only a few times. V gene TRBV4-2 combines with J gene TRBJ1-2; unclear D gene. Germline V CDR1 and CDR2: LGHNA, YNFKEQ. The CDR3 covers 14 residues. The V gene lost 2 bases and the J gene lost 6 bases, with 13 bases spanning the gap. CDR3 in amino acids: CASSQSDLGNGYTF. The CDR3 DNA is TGTGCCAGCAGCCAAAGCGATCTCGGGAATGGCTACACCTTC.

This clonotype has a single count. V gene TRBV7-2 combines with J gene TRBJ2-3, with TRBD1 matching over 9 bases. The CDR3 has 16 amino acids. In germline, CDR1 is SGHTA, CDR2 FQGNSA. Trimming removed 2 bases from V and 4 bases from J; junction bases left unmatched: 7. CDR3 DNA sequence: TGTGCCAGCAGCTTACGGGGACAGGGAGCCCCAGATACGCAGTATTTT. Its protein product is CASSLRGQGAPDTQYF.

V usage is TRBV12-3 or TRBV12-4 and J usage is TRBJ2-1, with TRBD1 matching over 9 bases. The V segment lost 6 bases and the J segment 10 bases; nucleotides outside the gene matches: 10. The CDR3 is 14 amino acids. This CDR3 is CASSRGQGNYEQFF. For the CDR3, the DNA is TGTGCCAGCAGCAGAGGACAGGGGAACTACGAGCAGTTCTTC.

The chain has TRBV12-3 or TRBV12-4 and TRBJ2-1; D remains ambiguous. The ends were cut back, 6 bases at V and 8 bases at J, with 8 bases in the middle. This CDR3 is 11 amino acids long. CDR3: CASRKGDEQFF. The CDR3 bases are TGTGCCAGCAGAAAAGGTGATGAGCAGTTCTTC.